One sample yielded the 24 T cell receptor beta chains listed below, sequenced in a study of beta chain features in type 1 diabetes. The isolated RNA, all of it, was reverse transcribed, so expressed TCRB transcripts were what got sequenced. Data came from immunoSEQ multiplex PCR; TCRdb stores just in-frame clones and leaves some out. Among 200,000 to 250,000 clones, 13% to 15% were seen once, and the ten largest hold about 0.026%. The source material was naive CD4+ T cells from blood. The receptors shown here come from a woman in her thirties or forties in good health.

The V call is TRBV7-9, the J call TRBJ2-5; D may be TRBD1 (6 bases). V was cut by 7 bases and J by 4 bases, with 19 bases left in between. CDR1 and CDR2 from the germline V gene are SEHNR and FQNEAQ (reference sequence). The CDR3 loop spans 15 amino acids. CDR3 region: CASNVQGQVGETQYF. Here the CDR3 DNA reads TGTGCCAGCAACGTCCAGGGACAAGTAGGAGAGACCCAGTACTTC.

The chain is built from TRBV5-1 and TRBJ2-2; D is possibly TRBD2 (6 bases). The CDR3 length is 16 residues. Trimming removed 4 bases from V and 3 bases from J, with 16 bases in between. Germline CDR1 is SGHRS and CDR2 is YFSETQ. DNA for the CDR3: TGCGCCAGCAGCCCGGATGACGGGGACTACACCGGGGAGCTGTTTTTT. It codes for CASSPDDGDYTGELFF. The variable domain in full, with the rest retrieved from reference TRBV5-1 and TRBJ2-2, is KAGVTQTPRYLIKTRGQQVTLSCSPISGHRSVSWYQQTPGQGLQFLFEYFSETQRNKGNFPGRFSGRQFSNSRSEMNVSTLELGDSALYLCASSPDDGDYTGELFFGEGSRLTVL.

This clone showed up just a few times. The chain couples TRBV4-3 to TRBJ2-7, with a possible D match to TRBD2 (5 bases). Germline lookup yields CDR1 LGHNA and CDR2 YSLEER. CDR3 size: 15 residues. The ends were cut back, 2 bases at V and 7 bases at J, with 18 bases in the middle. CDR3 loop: CASSQRTLAQSEQYF. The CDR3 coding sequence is TGCGCCAGCAGCCAAAGGACCCTAGCCCAGTCGGAGCAGTACTTC.

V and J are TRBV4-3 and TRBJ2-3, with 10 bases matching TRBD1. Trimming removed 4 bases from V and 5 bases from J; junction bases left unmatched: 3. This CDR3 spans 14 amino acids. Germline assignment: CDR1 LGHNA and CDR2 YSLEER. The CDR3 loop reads CASSPGQGVDTQYF. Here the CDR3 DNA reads TGCGCCAGCAGCCCCGGACAGGGGGTAGATACGCAGTATTTT.

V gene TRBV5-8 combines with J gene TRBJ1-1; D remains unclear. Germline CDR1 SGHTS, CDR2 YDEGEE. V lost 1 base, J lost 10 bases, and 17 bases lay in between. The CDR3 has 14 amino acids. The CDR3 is CASSLYLAGKRAFF. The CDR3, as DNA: TGTGCCAGCAGCTTGTATTTGGCGGGGAAGCGAGCTTTCTTT. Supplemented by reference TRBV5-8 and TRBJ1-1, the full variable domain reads EAGVTQSPTHLIKTRGQQATLRCSPISGHTSVYWYQQALGLGLQFLLWYDEGEERNRGNFPPRFSGRQFPNYSSELNVNALELEDSALYLCASSLYLAGKRAFFGQGTRLTVV.

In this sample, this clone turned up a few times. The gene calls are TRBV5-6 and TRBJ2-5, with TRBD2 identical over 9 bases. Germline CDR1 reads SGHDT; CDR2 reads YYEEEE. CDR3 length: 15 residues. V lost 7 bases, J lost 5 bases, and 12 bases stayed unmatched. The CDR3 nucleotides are TGTGCCAGCCTCGTCCTTGCGGGGGGGCAGGAGACCCAGTACTTC. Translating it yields CASLVLAGGQETQYF.

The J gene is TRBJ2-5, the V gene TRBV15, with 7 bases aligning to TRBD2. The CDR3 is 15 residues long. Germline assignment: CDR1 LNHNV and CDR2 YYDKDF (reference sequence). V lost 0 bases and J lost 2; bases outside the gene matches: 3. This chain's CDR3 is CATSRDLGGQETQYF. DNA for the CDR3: TGTGCCACCAGCAGAGATCTCGGGGGGCAAGAGACCCAGTACTTC.

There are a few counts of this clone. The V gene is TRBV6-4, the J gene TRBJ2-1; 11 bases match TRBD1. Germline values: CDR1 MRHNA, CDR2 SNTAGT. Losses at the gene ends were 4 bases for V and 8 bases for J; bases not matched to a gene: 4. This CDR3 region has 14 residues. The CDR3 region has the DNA TGTGCCAGCAGTGGGACAGGGGGCGCAGATGAGCAGTTCTTC. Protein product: CASSGTGGADEQFF.

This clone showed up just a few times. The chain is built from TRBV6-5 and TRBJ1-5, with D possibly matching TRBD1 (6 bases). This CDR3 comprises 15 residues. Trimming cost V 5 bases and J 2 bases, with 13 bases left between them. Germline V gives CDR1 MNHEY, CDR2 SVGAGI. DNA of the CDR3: TGTGCCAGCAGTGGATCAGGGGTAGGCAATCAGCCCCAGCATTTT. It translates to CASSGSGVGNQPQHF.

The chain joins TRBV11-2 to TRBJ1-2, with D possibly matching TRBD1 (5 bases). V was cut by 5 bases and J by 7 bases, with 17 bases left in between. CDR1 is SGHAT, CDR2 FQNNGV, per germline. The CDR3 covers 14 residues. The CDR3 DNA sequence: TGTGCCAGCAGCCAGACCGGGACTCTGGTTGGCTACACCTTC. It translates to CASSQTGTLVGYTF. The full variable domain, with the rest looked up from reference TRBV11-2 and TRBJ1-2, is EAGVAQSPRYKIIEKRQSVAFWCNPISGHATLYWYQQILGQGPKLLIQFQNNGVVDDSQLPKDRFSAERLKGVDSTLKIQPAKLEDSAVYLCASSQTGTLVGYTFGSGTRLTVV.

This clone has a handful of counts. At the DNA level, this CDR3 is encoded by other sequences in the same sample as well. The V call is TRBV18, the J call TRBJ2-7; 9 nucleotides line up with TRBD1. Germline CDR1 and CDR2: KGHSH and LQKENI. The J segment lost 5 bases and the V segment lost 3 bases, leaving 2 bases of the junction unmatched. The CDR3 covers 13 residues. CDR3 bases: TGTGCCAGCTCACCGGGACAGGGCGACGAGCAGTACTTC. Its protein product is CASSPGQGDEQYF.

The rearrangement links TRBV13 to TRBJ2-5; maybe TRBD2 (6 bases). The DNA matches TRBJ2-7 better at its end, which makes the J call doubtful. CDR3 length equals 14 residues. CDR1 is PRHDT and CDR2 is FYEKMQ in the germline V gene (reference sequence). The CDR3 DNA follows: TGTGCCAGCAGCTTAGGCGGGGACTCTGACGAGCAGTACTTC. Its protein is CASSLGGDSDEQYF.

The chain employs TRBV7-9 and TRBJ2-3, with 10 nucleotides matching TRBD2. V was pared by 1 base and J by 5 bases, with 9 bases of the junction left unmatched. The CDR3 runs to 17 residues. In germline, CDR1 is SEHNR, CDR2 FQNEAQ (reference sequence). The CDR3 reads CASSLGAGGPTGDTQYF. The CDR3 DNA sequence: TGTGCCAGCAGCTTAGGAGCGGGGGGGCCGACGGGAGATACGCAGTATTTT.

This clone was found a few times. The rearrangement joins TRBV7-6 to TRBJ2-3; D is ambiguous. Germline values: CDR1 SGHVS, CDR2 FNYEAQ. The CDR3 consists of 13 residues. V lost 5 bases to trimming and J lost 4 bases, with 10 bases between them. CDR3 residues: CASSPSPSDTQYF. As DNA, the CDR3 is TGTGCCAGCAGCCCAAGCCCGTCAGATACGCAGTATTTT.

In DNA, the CDR3 is TGTGCCAGCAGGACCGTAGGGGCCGCCAAAAACATTCAGTACTTC. Its translation is CASRTVGAAKNIQYF. V gene TRBV2 combines with J gene TRBJ2-4, with a weak D call TRBD1 (5 bases). Germline CDR1 SNHLY, CDR2 FYNNEI. Trimming took 6 bases from V and 1 from J, leaving 13 bases between them. There are 15 residues in the CDR3.

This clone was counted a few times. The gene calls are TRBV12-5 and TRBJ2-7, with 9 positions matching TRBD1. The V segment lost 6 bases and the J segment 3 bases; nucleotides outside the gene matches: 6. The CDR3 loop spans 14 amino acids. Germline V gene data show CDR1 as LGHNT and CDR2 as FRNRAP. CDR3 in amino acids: CASGPTGGRYEQYF. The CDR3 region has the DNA TGTGCTAGTGGCCCGACAGGGGGGCGCTACGAGCAGTACTTC.

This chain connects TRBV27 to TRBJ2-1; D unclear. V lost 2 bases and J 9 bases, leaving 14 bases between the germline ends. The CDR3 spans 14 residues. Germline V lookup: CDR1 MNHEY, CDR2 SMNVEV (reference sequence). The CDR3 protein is CASSLALRVSEQFF. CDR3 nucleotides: TGTGCCAGCAGTTTAGCTCTCCGAGTTTCTGAGCAGTTCTTC.

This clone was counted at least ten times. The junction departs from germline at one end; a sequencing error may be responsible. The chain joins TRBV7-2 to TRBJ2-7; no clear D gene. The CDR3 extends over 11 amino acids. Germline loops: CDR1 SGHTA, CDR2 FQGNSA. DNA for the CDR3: TGTGCCAGCAGTTTAGTATACGAGCAGTACTTC. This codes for CASSLVYEQYF.

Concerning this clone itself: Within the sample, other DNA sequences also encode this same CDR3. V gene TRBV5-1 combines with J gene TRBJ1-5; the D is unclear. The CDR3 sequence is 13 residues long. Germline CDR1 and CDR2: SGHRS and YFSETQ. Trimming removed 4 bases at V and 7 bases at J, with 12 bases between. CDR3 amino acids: CASSPEGGQPQHF. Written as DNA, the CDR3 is TGCGCCAGCAGCCCGGAGGGTGGGCAGCCCCAGCATTTT.

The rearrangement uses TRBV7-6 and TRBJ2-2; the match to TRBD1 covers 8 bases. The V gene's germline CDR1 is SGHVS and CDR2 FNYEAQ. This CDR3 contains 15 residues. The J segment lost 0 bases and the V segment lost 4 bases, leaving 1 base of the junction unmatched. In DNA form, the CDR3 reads TGTGCCAGCAGCTGGACAGGGTCGAACACCGGGGAGCTGTTTTTT. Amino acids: CASSWTGSNTGELFF.

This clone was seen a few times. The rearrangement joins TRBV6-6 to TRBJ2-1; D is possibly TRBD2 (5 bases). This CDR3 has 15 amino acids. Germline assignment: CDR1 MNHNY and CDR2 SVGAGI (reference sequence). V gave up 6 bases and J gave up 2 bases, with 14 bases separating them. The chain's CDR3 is CASSRTSGTYNEQFF. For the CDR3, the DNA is TGTGCCAGCAGCCGAACTAGTGGCACCTACAATGAGCAGTTCTTC.

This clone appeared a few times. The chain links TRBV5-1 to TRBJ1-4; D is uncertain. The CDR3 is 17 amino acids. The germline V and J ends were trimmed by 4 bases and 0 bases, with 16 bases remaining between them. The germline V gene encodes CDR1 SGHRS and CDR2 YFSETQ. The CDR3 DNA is TGCGCCAGCAGCATGAGTCCCGTACTGGCAACTAATGAAAAACTGTTTTTT. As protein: CASSMSPVLATNEKLFF.

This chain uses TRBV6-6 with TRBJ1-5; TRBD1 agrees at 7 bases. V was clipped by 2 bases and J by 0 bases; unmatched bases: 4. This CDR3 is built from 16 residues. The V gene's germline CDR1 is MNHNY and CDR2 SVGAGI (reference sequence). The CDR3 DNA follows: TGTGCCAGCAGTTACCCACCAGGGGGTAGCAATCAGCCCCAGCATTTT. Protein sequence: CASSYPPGGSNQPQHF.

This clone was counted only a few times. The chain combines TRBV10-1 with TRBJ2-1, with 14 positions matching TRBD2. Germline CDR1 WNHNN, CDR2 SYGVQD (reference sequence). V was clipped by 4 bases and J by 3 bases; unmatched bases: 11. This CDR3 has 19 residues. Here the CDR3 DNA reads TGCGCCAGCAGTGGCTCTGGACTAGCGGGGGGAGCCTACTACAATGAGCAGTTCTTC. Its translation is CASSGSGLAGGAYYNEQFF.